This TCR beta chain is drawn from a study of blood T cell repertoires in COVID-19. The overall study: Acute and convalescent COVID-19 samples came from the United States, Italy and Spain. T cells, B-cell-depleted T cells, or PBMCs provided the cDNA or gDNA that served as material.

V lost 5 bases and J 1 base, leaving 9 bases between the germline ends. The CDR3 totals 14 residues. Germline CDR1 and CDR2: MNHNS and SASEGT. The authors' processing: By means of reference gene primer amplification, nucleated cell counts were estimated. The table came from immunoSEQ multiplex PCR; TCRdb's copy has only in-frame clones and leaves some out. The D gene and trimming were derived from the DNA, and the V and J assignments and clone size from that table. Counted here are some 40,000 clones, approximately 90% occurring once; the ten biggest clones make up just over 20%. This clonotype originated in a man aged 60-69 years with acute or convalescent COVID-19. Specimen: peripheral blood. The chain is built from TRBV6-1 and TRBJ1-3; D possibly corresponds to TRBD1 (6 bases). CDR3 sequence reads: CASSPGASGNTIYF. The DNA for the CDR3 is TGTGCCAGCAGTCCAGGGGCTTCTGGAAACACCATATATTTT.